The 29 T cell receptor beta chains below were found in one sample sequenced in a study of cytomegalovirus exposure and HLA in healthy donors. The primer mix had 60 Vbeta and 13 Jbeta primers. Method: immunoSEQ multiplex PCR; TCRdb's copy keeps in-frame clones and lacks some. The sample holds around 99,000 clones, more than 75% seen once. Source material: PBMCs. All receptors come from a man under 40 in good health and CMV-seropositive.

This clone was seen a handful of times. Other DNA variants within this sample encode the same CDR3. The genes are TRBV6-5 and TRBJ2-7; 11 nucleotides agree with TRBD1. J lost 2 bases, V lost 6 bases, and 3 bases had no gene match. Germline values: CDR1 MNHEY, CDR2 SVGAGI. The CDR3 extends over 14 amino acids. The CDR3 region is CASSPGQGAYEQYF. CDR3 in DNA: TGTGCCAGCAGCCCGGGACAGGGGGCCTACGAGCAGTACTTC.

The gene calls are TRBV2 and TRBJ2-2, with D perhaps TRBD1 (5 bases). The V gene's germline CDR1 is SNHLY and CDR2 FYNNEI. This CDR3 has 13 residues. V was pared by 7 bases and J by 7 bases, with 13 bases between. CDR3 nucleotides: TGTGCCAGCAACCAGGGAACTATCGGGGAGCTGTTTTTT. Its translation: CASNQGTIGELFF. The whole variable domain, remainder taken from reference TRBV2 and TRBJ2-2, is EPEVTQTPSHQVTQMGQEVILRCVPISNHLYFYWYRQILGQKVEFLVSFYNNEISEKSEIFDDQFSVERPDGSNFTLKIRSTKLEDSAMYFCASNQGTIGELFFGEGSRLTVL.

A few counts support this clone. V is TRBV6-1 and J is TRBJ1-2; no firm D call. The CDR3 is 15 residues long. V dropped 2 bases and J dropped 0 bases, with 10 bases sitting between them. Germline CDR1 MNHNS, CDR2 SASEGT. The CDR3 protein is CASSEWRGTNYGYTF. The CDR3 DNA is TGTGCCAGCAGTGAATGGCGAGGGACTAACTATGGCTACACCTTC.

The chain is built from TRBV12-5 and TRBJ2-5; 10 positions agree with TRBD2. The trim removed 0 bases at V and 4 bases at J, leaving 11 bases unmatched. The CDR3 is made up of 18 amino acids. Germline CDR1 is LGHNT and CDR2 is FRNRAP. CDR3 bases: TGTGCTAGTGGTTTGGTAAGGGGAGCGGGGGGGGGAAGAGAGACCCAGTACTTC. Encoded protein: CASGLVRGAGGGRETQYF. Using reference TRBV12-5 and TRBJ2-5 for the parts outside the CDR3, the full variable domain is DARVTQTPRHKVTEMGQEVTMRCQPILGHNTVFWYRQTMMQGLELLAYFRNRAPLDDSGMPKDRFSAEMPDATLATLKIQPSEPRDSAVYFCASGLVRGAGGGRETQYFGPGTRLLVL.

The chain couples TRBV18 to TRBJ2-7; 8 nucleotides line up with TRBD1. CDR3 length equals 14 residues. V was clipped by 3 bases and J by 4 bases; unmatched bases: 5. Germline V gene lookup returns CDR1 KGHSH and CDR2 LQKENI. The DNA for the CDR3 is TGTGCCAGCTCACCCGGACAGGGACTTTACGAGCAGTACTTC. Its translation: CASSPGQGLYEQYF.

The CDR3 DNA sequence: TGTGCCTGGAACATAGGCGTCAAATCGGGAGAGCAGTACTTC. Encoded protein: CAWNIGVKSGEQYF. This sequence joins TRBV30 and TRBJ2-7; maybe TRBD2 (5 bases). V was pared by 4 bases and J by 7 bases, with 20 bases between. CDR1 is GTSNPN, CDR2 SVGIG, per germline (reference sequence). The CDR3 spans 14 residues.

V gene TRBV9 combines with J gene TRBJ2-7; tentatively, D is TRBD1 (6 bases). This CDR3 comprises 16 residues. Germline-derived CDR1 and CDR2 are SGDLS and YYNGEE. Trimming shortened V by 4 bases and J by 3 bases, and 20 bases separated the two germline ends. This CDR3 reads CASSPNIGGRSYEQYF. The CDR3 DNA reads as TGTGCCAGCAGCCCAAATATAGGGGGAAGGAGCTACGAGCAGTACTTC. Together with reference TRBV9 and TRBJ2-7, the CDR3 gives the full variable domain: DSGVTQTPKHLITATGQRVTLRCSPRSGDLSVYWYQQSLDQGLQFLIQYYNGEERAKGNILERFSAQQFPDLHSELNLSSLELGDSALYFCASSPNIGGRSYEQYFGPGTRLTVT.

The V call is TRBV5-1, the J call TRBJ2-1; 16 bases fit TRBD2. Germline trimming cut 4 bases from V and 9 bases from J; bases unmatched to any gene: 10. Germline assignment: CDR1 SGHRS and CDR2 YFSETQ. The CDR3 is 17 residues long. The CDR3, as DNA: TGCGCCAGCAGCATCGGGACTAGCGGGGGGGCCGAAATTGAGCAGTTCTTC. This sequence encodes CASSIGTSGGAEIEQFF.

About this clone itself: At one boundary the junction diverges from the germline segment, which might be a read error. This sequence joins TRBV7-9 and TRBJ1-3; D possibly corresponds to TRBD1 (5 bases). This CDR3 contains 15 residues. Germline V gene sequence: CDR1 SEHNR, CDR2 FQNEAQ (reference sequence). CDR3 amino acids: CSSSPRGNAGNTIYF. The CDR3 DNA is TGTTCCAGCAGCCCGCGGGGGAACGCTGGAAACACCATATATTTT.

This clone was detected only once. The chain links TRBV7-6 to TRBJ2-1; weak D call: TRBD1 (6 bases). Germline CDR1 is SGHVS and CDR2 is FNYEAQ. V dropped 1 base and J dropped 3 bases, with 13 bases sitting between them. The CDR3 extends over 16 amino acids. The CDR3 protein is CASSLVSGVVYNEQFF. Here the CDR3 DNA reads TGTGCCAGCAGCTTAGTTTCAGGGGTAGTCTACAATGAGCAGTTCTTC.

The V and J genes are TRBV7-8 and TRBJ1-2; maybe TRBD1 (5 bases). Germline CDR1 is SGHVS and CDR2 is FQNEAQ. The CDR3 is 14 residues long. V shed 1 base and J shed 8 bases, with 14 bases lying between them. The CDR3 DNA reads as TGTGCCAGCAGCTTAGGCGGGGCGGTTAAGGGCTACACCTTC. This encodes CASSLGGAVKGYTF.

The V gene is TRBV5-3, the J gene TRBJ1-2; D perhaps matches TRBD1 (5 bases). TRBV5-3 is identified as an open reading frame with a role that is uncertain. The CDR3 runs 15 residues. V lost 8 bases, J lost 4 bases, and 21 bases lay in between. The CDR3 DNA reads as TGTGCCAGCGGGGGGTCCGTCACCGGGGCCTATGGCTACACCTTC. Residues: CASGGSVTGAYGYTF.

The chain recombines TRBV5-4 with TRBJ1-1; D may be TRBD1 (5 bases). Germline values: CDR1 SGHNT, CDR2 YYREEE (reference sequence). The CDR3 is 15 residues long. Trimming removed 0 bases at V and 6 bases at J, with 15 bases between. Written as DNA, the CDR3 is TGTGCCAGCAGCTTGGACTCAGGGATAAACGCTGAAGCTTTCTTT. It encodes CASSLDSGINAEAFF.

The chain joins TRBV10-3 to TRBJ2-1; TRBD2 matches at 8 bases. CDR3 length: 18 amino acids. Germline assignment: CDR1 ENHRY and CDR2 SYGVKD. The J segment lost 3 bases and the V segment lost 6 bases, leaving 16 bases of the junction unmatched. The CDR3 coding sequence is TGTGCCATCAGGCGGGGAGGGGAAAGCGGGGGACTCTACAATGAGCAGTTCTTC. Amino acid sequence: CAIRRGGESGGLYNEQFF.

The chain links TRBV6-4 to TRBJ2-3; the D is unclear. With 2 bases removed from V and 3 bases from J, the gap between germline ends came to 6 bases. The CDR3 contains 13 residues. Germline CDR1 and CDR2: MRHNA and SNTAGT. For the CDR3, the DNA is TGTGCCAGCAGTGACCAGGCTACAGATACGCAGTATTTT. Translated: CASSDQATDTQYF.

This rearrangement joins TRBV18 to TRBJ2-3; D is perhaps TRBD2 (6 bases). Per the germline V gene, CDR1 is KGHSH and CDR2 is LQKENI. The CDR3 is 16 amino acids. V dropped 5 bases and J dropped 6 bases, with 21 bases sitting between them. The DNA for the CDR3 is TGTGCCAGCTCAGCCCGGGACGGAGGGGAAGGCGATACGCAGTATTTT. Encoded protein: CASSARDGGEGDTQYF.

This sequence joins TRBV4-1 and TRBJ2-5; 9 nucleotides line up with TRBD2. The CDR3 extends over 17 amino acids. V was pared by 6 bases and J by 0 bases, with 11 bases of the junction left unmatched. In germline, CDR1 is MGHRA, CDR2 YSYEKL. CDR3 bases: TGCGCCAGCAGACGGTTTGATGCGGGGGGGTACCAAGAGACCCAGTACTTC. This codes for CASRRFDAGGYQETQYF.

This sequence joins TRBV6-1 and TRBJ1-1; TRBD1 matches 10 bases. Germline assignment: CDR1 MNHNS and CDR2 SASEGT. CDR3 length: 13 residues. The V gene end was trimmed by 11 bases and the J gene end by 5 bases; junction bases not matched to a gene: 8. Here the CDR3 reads CACGSGQGTEAFF. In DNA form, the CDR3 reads TGTGCCTGCGGATCGGGACAGGGGACTGAAGCTTTCTTT.

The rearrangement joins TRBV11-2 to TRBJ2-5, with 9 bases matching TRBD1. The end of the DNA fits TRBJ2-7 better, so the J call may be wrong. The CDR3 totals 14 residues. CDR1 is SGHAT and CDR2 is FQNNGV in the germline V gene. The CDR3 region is CASSWGDRAYEQYF. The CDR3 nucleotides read TGTGCCAGCAGCTGGGGGGACAGGGCCTACGAGCAGTACTTC.

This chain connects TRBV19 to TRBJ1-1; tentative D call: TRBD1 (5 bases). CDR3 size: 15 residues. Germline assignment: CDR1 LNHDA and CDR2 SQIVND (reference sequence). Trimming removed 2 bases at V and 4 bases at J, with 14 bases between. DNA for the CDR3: TGTGCCAGTAGTATACGGTTCCAGGGCCCCACTGAAGCTTTCTTT. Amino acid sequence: CASSIRFQGPTEAFF.

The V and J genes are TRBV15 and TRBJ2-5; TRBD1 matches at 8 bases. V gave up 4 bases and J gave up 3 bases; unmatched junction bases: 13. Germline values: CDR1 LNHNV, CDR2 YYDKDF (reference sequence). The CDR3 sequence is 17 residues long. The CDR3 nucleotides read TGTGCCACCAGCACCTTCTCACAGGGGGGTCCCAAAGAGACCCAGTACTTC. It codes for CATSTFSQGGPKETQYF.

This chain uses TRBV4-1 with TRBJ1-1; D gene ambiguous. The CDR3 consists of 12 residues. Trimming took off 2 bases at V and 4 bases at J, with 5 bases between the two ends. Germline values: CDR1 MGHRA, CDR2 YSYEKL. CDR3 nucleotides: TGCGCCAGCAGCCAAACTGGCACTGAAGCTTTCTTT. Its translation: CASSQTGTEAFF.

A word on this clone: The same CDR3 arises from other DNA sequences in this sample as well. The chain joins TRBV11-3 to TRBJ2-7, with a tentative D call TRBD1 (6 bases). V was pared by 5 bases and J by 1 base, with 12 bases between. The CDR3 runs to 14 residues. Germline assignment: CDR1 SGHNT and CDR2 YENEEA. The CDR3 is CASSPRTASYEQYF. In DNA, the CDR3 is TGTGCCAGCAGCCCGCGGACAGCTTCCTACGAGCAGTACTTC.

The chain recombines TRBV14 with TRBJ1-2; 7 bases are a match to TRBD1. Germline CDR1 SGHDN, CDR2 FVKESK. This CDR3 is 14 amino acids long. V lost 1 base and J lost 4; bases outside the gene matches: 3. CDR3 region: CASSQGPGGYGYTF. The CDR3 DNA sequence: TGTGCCAGCAGCCAAGGTCCAGGGGGCTATGGCTACACCTTC. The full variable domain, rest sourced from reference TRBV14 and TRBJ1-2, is EAGVTQFPSHSVIEKGQTVTLRCDPISGHDNLYWYRRVMGKEIKFLLHFVKESKQDESGMPNNRFLAERTGGTYSTLKVQPAELEDSGVYFCASSQGPGGYGYTFGSGTRLTVV.

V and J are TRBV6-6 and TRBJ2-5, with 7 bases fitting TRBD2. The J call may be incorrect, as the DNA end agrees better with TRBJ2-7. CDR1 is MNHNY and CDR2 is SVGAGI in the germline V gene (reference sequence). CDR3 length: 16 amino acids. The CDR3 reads CASSYSIGGNFYEQYF. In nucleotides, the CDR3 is TGTGCCAGCAGTTACTCGATCGGGGGGAACTTCTACGAGCAGTACTTC.

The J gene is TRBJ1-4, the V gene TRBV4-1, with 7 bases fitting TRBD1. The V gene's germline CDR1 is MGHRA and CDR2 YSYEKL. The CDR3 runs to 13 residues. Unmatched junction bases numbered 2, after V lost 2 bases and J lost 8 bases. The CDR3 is CASSQNRGEKLFF. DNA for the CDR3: TGCGCCAGCAGCCAAAACAGGGGAGAAAAACTGTTTTTT.

Here the CDR3 DNA reads TGTGCCTGTGGGACACCAAGCTACGAGCAGTACTTC. This codes for CACGTPSYEQYF. V is TRBV30 and J is TRBJ2-7; D is possibly TRBD1 (6 bases). CDR3 length equals 12 residues. The ends were cut back, 6 bases at V and 3 bases at J, with 12 bases in the middle. The germline V gene has CDR1 GTSNPN and CDR2 SVGIG (reference sequence).

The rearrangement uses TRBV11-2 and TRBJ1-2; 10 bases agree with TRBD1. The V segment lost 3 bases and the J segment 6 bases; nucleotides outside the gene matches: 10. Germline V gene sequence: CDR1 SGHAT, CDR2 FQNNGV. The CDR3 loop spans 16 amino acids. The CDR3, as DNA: TGTGCCAGCAGCTTTTCCGGGACAGGGGATCTGGATGGCTACACCTTC. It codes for CASSFSGTGDLDGYTF.

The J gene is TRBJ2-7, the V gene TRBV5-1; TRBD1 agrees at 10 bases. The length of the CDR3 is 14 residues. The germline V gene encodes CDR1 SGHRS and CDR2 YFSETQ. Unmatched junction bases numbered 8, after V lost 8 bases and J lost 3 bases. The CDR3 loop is CASNWDRGGYEQYF. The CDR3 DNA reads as TGCGCCAGTAACTGGGACAGGGGAGGCTACGAGCAGTACTTC.